The entry that follows covers one TCR beta chain sequence. The record originates from a study of T cell changes during pregnancy in multiple sclerosis. Only in-frame clones appear in the TCRdb table, and some are missing; sequencing was by immunoSEQ multiplex PCR. The data show under 45,000 clones, with 88% seen just once and approximately 1.2% held by the top ten. From germline, CDR1 is LNHDA and CDR2 SQIVND (reference sequence). V was pared by 6 bases and J by 5 bases, with 13 bases between. The CDR3 contains 13 residues. The sequence derives from a female donor with multiple sclerosis, enrolled in a pregnancy study. This material consisted of CD4+ T cells from peripheral blood mononuclear cells, taken in the second trimester of pregnancy. The chain has TRBV19 and TRBJ2-5; D possibly corresponds to TRBD2 (6 bases). CDR3 amino acids: CASSTRGLETQYF. In DNA form, the CDR3 reads TGTGCCAGTAGCACTCGGGGGTTGGAGACCCAGTACTTC.